The T cell receptor beta chain described here comes from a study of metastatic and nonmetastatic thyroid tumors. Study details: Malignant and benign thyroid patients had repertoires compared in peripheral blood and tumor or nodule tissue.

Patients underwent thyroid surgery, and none had received any treatment before it. Via MiXCR, TCRdb re-called the PCR reads. Of 26,000 or so clones in the sample, roughly 4% were seen once. This clone occurred a few times. Its ends do not fully match the called genes, so a read error is possible. In the same sample, other DNA sequences code for this CDR3. The sequence was obtained from a male donor with papillary thyroid cancer or a benign thyroid nodule (not recorded which). Some clones in this sample may be carry-over from other donors' samples. The specimen sequenced was blood.

Here the CDR3 reads CASTQRRMNTEAFF. CDR3 DNA sequence: TGTGCAAGCACCCAGAGACGGATGAACACTGAGGCTTTCTTT. J is TRBJ1-1 and V is TRBV12-3 or TRBV12-4; D gene unclear. This CDR3 is 14 amino acids long.